Reported below is one T cell receptor beta chain. Which antigen it targets is not known. No clone much larger than this one lies a single base away; base qualities are absent. The CDR3 runs 14 amino acids, cysteine and phenylalanine included. Of all the DNA, just the CDR3 is kept, 42 bases in frame from base 1. The trim is 5 bases for V and 5 bases for J, with a gap of 11 bases between the germline ends. The CDR1 and CDR2 encoded by the germline V gene are SGHRS and YFSETQ. This entry comes from a study of T cells after somatic rescue of genetic block (dated by TCRdb to the early 2020s). For the study in its entirety: The study assessed how robust, over the long term, a T-cell system was when the system had developed through somatic rescue of a genetic block in T-cell development.

The receptor library was made with the immunoSEQ multiplex PCR assay. TCRdb's version of the immuneACCESS table is confined to in-frame rearrangements and falls short of the full clone set. An unresolved V gene accounts for under half of the shortfall where checked; the remainder is of unknown origin. The table for this sample lists tens of thousands of clones; roughly 91% of them were counted only once. The ten largest make up around 2.8% of the sample. The origin of this receptor is a man aged 25 to 45. The sequenced sample consisted of peripheral blood mononuclear cells (PBMCs). The chain is made from TRBV5-1 and TRBJ1-6, with no reliable assignment of the D segment. The sequenced DNA: TGCGCCAGCAGTCGCCTCCAAAATAATTCACCCCTCCACTTT. This encodes CASSRLQNNSPLHF.